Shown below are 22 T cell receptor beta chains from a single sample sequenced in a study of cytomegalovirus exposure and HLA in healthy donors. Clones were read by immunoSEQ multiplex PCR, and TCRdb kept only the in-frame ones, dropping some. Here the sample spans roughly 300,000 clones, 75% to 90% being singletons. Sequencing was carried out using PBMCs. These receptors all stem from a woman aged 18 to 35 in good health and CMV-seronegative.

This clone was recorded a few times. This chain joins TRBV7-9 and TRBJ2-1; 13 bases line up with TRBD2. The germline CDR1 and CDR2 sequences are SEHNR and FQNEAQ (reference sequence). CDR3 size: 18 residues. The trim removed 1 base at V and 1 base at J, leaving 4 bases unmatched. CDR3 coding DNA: TGTGCCAGCAGCTTAGGACTAGCGGGAGGCCCTTCCTACAATGAGCAGTTCTTC. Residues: CASSLGLAGGPSYNEQFF. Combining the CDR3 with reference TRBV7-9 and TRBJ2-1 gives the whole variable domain DTGVSQNPRHKITKRGQNVTFRCDPISEHNRLYWYRQTLGQGPEFLTYFQNEAQLEKSRLLSDRFSAERPKGSFSTLEIQRTEQGDSAMYLCASSLGLAGGPSYNEQFFGPGTRLTVL.

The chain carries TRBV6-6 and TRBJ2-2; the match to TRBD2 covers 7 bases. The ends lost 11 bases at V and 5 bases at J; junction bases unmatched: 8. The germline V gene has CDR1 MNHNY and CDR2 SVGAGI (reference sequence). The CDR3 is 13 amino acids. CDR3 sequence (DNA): TGTGCCTCCCGGGGGAGGGCGACCGGGGAGCTGTTTTTT. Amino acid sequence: CASRGRATGELFF.

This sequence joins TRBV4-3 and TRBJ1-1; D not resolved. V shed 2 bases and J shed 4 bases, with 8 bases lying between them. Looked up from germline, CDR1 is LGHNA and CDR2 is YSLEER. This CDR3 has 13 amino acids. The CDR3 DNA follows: TGCGCCAGCAGCCAAACCTACGGCACTGAAGCTTTCTTT. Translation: CASSQTYGTEAFF.

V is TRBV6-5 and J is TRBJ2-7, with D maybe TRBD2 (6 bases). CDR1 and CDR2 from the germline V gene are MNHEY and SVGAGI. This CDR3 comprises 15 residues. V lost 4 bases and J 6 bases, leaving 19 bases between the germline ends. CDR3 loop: CASSLLVEGGFEQYF. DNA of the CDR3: TGTGCCAGCAGTTTGCTAGTGGAGGGCGGTTTCGAGCAGTACTTC.

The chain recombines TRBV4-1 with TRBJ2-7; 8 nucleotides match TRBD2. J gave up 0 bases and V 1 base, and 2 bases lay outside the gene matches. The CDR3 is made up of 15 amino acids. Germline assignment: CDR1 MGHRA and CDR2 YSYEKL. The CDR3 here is CASSQVAGGSYEQYF. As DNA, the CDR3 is TGCGCCAGCAGCCAAGTTGCGGGAGGCTCCTACGAGCAGTACTTC.

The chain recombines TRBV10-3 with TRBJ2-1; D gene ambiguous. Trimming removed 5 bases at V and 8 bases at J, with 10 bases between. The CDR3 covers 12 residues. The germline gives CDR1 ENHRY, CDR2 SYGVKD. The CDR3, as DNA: TGTGCCATCAGTATGATCTCGGATGAGCAGTTCTTC. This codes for CAISMISDEQFF.

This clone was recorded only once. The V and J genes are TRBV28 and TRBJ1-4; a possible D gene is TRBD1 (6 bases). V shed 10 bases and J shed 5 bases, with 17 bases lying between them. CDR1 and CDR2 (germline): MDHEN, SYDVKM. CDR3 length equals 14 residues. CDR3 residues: CATASGDLNEKLFF. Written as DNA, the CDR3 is TGTGCCACAGCCTCAGGGGACCTGAATGAAAAACTGTTTTTT.

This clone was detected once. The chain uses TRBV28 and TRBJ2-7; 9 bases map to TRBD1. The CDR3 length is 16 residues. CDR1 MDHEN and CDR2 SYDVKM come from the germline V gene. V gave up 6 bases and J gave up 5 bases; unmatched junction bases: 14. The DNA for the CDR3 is TGTGCCAGCAGAACCCCCGTAACAGGGGGCTTCAACGAGCAGTACTTC. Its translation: CASRTPVTGGFNEQYF. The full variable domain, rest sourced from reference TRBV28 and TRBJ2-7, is DVKVTQSSRYLVKRTGEKVFLECVQDMDHENMFWYRQDPGLGLRLIYFSYDVKMKEKGDIPEGYSVSREKKERFSLILESASTNQTSMYLCASRTPVTGGFNEQYFGPGTRLTVT.

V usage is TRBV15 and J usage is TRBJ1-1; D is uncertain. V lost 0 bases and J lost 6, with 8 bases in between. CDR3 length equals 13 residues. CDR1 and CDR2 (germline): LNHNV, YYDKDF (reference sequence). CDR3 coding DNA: TGTGCCACCAGCAGAGATCCTACCGCTGAAGCTTTCTTT. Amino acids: CATSRDPTAEAFF.

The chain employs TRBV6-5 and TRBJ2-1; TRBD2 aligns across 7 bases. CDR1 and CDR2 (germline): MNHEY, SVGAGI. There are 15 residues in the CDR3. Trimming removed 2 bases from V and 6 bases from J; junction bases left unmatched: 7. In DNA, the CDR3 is TGTGCCAGCAGTTACGCCCCGGGACTAAGCAATGAGCAGTTCTTC. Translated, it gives CASSYAPGLSNEQFF.

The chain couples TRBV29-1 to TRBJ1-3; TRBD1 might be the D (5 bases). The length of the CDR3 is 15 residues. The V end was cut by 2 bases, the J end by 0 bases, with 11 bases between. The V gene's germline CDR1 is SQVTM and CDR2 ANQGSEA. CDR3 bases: TGCAGCGTTGAAAACAGGCTGAGCTCTGGAAACACCATATATTTT. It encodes CSVENRLSSGNTIYF.

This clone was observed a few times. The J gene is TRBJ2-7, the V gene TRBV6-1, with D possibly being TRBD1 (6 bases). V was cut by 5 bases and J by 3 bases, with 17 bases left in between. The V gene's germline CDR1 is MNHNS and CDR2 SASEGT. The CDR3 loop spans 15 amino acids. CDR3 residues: CASSSPGTSVYEQYF. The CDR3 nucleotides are TGTGCCAGCAGTTCCCCCGGGACAAGTGTCTACGAGCAGTACTTC.

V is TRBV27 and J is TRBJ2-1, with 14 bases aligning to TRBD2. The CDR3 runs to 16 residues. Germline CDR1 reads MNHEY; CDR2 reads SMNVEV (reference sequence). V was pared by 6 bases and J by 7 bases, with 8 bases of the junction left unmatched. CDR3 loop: CASRRLAGGPRNEQFF. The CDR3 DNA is TGTGCCAGCAGGCGACTAGCGGGAGGGCCTCGGAATGAGCAGTTCTTC.

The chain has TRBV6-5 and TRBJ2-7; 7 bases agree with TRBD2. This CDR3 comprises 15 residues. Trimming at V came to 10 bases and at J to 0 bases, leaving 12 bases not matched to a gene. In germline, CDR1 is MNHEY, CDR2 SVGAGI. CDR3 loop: CAIRPGLDSSYEQYF. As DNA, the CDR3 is TGTGCCATCAGACCCGGACTAGACAGCTCCTACGAGCAGTACTTC.

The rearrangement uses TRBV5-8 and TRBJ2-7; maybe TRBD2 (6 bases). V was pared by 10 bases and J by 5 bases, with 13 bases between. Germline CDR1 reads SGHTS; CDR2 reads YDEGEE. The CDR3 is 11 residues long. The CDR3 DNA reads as TGTGCCGGCGGGACGCTCGACGAGCAGTACTTC. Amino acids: CAGGTLDEQYF.

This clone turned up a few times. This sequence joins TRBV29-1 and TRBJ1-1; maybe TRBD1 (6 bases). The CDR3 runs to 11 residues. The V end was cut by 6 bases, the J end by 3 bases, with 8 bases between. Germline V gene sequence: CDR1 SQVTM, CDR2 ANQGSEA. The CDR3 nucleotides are TGCAGCGTGACAGGTTACACTGAAGCTTTCTTT. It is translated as CSVTGYTEAFF.

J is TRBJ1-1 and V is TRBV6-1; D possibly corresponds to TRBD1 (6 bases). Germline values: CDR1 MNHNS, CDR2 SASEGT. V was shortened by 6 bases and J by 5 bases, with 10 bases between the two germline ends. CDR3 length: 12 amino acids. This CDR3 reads CASSHRATEAFF. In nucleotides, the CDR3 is TGTGCCAGCAGCCACAGGGCTACTGAAGCTTTCTTT.

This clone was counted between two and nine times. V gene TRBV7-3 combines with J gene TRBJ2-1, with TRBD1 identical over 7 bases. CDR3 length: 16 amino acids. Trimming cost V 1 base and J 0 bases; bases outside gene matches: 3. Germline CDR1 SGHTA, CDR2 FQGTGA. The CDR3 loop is CASSLSRGSSYNEQFF. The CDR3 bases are TGTGCCAGCAGCTTAAGCAGGGGGAGCTCCTACAATGAGCAGTTCTTC.

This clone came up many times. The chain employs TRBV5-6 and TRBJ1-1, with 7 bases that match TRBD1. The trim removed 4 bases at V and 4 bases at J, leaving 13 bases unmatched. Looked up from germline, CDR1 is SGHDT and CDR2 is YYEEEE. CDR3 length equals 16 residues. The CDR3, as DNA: TGTGCCAGCAGCGGGGGACAGCCGTCTCGGGGCACTGAAGCTTTCTTT. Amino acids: CASSGGQPSRGTEAFF.

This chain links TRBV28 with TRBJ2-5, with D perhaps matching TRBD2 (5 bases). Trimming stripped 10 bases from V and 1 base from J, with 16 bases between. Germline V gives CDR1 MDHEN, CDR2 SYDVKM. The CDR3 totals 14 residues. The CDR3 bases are TGTGCCACCGGACCAGGAGGAACCCAAGAGACCCAGTACTTC. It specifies CATGPGGTQETQYF.

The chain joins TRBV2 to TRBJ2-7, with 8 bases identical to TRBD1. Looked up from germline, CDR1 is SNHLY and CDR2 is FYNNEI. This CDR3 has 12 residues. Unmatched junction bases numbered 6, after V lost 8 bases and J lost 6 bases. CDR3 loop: CASQGQGGEQYF. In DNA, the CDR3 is TGTGCCAGCCAAGGACAGGGAGGCGAGCAGTACTTC.

CDR3 amino acids: CASSREGSSSGNTIYF. CDR3 DNA sequence: TGTGCCAGCAGCCGGGAGGGGTCCTCCTCTGGAAACACCATATATTTT. J is TRBJ1-3 and V is TRBV5-4; perhaps TRBD1 as D (5 bases). Germline V gene sequence: CDR1 SGHNT, CDR2 YYREEE (reference sequence). The V gene lost 4 bases and the J gene lost 0 bases, with 14 bases spanning the gap. This CDR3 is 16 amino acids long.